This T cell receptor (beta chain) is from a study of cytomegalovirus exposure and HLA in healthy donors. The study sampled nominally healthy donors, though unrecorded immune exposures were likely. A multiplex PCR was run with 60 Vbeta primers and 13 Jbeta primers. Produced via immunoSEQ multiplex PCR; TCRdb's table is partial and in-frame only. The sample carries 120,000 or so clones, roughly 80% recorded once. V was clipped by 2 bases and J by 6 bases, with 11 bases between them. The CDR3 is 14 amino acids. Germline V gene data show CDR1 as SEHNR and CDR2 as FQNEAQ (reference sequence). The gene calls are TRBV7-9 and TRBJ1-5; a weak D match, TRBD1 (6 bases). Sequences were obtained from PBMCs. The receptor was derived from a young man in good health and CMV-seropositive. CDR3 nucleotide sequence: TGTGCCAGCAGCTTATCAGGGGAAGGTCAGCCCCAGCATTTT. The encoded protein is CASSLSGEGQPQHF. Variable domain in full (rest from reference TRBV7-9 and TRBJ1-5): DTGVSQNPRHKITKRGQNVTFRCDPISEHNRLYWYRQTLGQGPEFLTYFQNEAQLEKSRLLSDRFSAERPKGSFSTLEIQRTEQGDSAMYLCASSLSGEGQPQHFGDGTRLSIL.